The clone carrying this T cell receptor beta chain showed up just a few times. The antigen is unknown. This specimen belongs to a study of T cells after yellow fever vaccination. Study background: Preparation of the low-cell-number fractions used SMART-Seq v4 Ultra Low Input. General observations from the study: A large majority of primary-vaccination clones showed up again after the booster (just under 97% CD4, approximately 90% CD8). Just a small share of clonotypes turned up in the CD4 compartment as well as the CD8 compartment.

Conversion of TCR transcripts into cDNA relied on 5'RACE template switching, which added a universal primer site and UMIs. TCRdb re-analysed the 5' RACE reads in MiXCR, keeping a single row per CDR3 protein. The data contain approximately 550,000 distinct CDR3 sequences, approximately 15% of them singletons. The V segment lost 4 bases and the J segment 7 bases; nucleotides outside the gene matches: 3. The CDR3 contains 14 residues. The germline CDR1 and CDR2 sequences are MNHNS and SASEGT. J is TRBJ2-1 and V is TRBV6-1, with 11 bases that match TRBD2. This material consisted of PBMCs, taken on the day of the yellow fever booster vaccination. The TCR originated in a man in his thirties or forties who received the YFV17D yellow fever vaccine. CDR3 protein: CASSVTSGRNEQFF. For the CDR3, the DNA is TGTGCCAGCAGTGTCACTAGCGGGAGAAATGAGCAGTTCTTC.